The 10 T cell receptor beta chains reported below all come from one sample, sequenced in a study of cytomegalovirus exposure and HLA in healthy donors. Only in-frame clones appear in the TCRdb table, and some are missing; sequencing was by immunoSEQ multiplex PCR. The table lists about 65,000 clones, roughly 94% of them singletons. Material: PBMCs. The receptors derive from a man aged 18 to 30 in good health and CMV-seropositive.

V is TRBV11-3 and J is TRBJ1-1, with 8 positions matching TRBD1. CDR3 length: 14 residues. CDR1 and CDR2 (germline): SGHNT, YENEEA. J lost 1 base, V lost 5 bases, and 3 bases had no gene match. This CDR3 is CASSPGQANTEAFF. The CDR3 DNA follows: TGTGCCAGCAGCCCGGGACAGGCGAACACTGAAGCTTTCTTT.

V and J are TRBV5-1 and TRBJ2-5, with TRBD2 matching 8 bases. The J segment lost 6 bases and the V segment lost 1 base, leaving 5 bases of the junction unmatched. Germline V gene sequence: CDR1 SGHRS, CDR2 YFSETQ. This CDR3 has 14 amino acids. This CDR3 reads CASSLSSGEQTQYF. The DNA for the CDR3 is TGCGCCAGCAGCTTGAGTAGCGGGGAGCAGACCCAGTACTTC. Supplemented by reference TRBV5-1 and TRBJ2-5, the full variable domain reads KAGVTQTPRYLIKTRGQQVTLSCSPISGHRSVSWYQQTPGQGLQFLFEYFSETQRNKGNFPGRFSGRQFSNSRSEMNVSTLELGDSALYLCASSLSSGEQTQYFGPGTRLLVL.

This clone was seen a single time. V is TRBV4-1 and J is TRBJ2-7, with 9 bases matching TRBD1. Germline assignment: CDR1 MGHRA and CDR2 YSYEKL. The CDR3 runs to 16 residues. V shed 4 bases, J shed 7 bases, and the junction held 14 bases outside the gene matches. The CDR3 DNA sequence: TGCGCCAGCAGCCCCCTCTATGGACAGGGGTTTTGGGAGCAGTACTTC. This codes for CASSPLYGQGFWEQYF.

This chain connects TRBV7-2 to TRBJ2-1, with a possible D match to TRBD2 (6 bases). This CDR3 comprises 13 residues. V shed 5 bases and J shed 5 bases, with 10 bases lying between them. The germline V gene has CDR1 SGHTA and CDR2 FQGNSA. The CDR3 nucleotides read TGTGCCAGCAGCGCGGGACCCAACAATGAGCAGTTCTTC. It encodes CASSAGPNNEQFF.

J is TRBJ1-5 and V is TRBV7-9; the match to TRBD1 covers 10 bases. V was pared by 5 bases and J by 3 bases, with 13 bases of the junction left unmatched. The CDR3 covers 18 residues. In germline, CDR1 is SEHNR, CDR2 FQNEAQ (reference sequence). CDR3 sequence reads: CASSTSYGTGDVNQPQHF. The CDR3 DNA reads TGTGCCAGCAGCACATCATACGGGACAGGGGATGTCAATCAGCCCCAGCATTTT.

This sequence joins TRBV27 and TRBJ2-7; no definite D call. Germline-derived CDR1 and CDR2 are MNHEY and SMNVEV (reference sequence). CDR3 length equals 9 residues. Trimming took off 8 bases at V and 5 bases at J, with 4 bases between the two ends. The CDR3 sequence is CASSDEQYF. The CDR3 region has the DNA TGTGCCAGCTCAGACGAGCAGTACTTC.

This clone was found once. The rearrangement links TRBV18 to TRBJ2-1, with TRBD2 matching 10 bases. The CDR3 runs 16 residues. Germline-derived CDR1 and CDR2 are KGHSH and LQKENI. Trimming removed 0 bases from V and 5 bases from J; junction bases left unmatched: 4. In nucleotides, the CDR3 is TGTGCCAGCTCACCACCGACTAGCGGGTGGCACAATGAGCAGTTCTTC. As protein: CASSPPTSGWHNEQFF.

The chain uses TRBV6-1 and TRBJ2-7; no clear D. V was trimmed by 3 bases and J by 1 base, leaving 13 bases between them. Germline CDR1 is MNHNS and CDR2 is SASEGT. The CDR3 consists of 15 residues. The CDR3 loop reads CASSDFSGFSYEQYF. CDR3 nucleotides: TGTGCCAGCAGTGACTTTTCCGGGTTTTCCTACGAGCAGTACTTC.

The chain recombines TRBV28 with TRBJ2-7; 9 bases fit TRBD1. Trimming took 4 bases from V and 1 from J; bases not matched to a gene: 8. The germline V gene has CDR1 MDHEN and CDR2 SYDVKM. This CDR3 is built from 16 residues. CDR3 DNA sequence: TGTGCCAGCAGTTCGTTAGGACAGGGGATATCCTACGAGCAGTACTTC. Residues: CASSSLGQGISYEQYF.

J is TRBJ1-4 and V is TRBV6-1; TRBD1 might be the D (6 bases). V lost 4 bases, J lost 5 bases, and 14 bases lay in between. This CDR3 is 15 amino acids long. Germline CDR1 MNHNS, CDR2 SASEGT. The CDR3 loop is CASSGADRQNEKLFF. The CDR3 DNA follows: TGTGCCAGCAGTGGGGCGGACAGACAAAATGAAAAACTGTTTTTT.